The 25 T cell receptor beta chains below all came from one sample that was sequenced in a study of shared clonotypes between healthy human individuals. The table came from immunoSEQ multiplex PCR; TCRdb's copy has only in-frame clones and leaves some out. Among about 1.1 million clones, 60% to 85% were seen once, and the ten largest hold 0.89%. Material: memory CD4+ T cells from PBMCs. Subset in this sample: CD45RA-negative fraction. These receptors originate from a man aged 18 to 30 in good health. Some clones in this sample may be carry-over from other donors' samples.

The CDR3 sequence: CASSTEGGTGEQYF. CDR3 DNA: TGTGCCAGCTCAACCGAAGGGGGGACCGGCGAGCAGTACTTC. This chain uses TRBV18 with TRBJ2-7; D may correspond to TRBD1 or TRBD2 (6 bases each). Germline CDR1 is KGHSH and CDR2 is LQKENI. The V end was cut by 5 bases, the J end by 6 bases, with 17 bases between. The CDR3 sequence is 14 residues long.

V usage is TRBV4-2 and J usage is TRBJ1-4; D not resolved. CDR1 and CDR2 (germline): LGHNA, YNFKEQ. The CDR3 is made up of 16 amino acids. Trimming stripped 0 bases from V and 7 bases from J, with 15 bases between. The CDR3 protein is CASSQDGVGFAEKLFF. The CDR3 DNA sequence: TGTGCCAGCAGCCAAGATGGGGTTGGGTTTGCTGAAAAACTGTTTTTT.

The chain links TRBV18 to TRBJ2-7; no reliable D call. The V gene's germline CDR1 is KGHSH and CDR2 LQKENI. The CDR3 is 15 residues long. With 2 bases removed from V and 2 bases from J, the gap between germline ends came to 13 bases. The CDR3 nucleotides read TGTGCCAGCTCACCAAATCCGACCGCACCCTACGAGCAGTACTTC. Its protein is CASSPNPTAPYEQYF.

This clone was seen a few times. A much larger clonotype is one base distant, so this may be a read error. Other nucleotide sequences from this sample produce the same CDR3. V gene TRBV9 combines with J gene TRBJ2-3; unclear D gene. Germline CDR1 reads SGDLS; CDR2 reads YYNGEE. CDR3 length: 11 residues. The V end lost 0 bases, the J end lost 5 bases, and 1 base lay between the germline ends. The CDR3 protein is CASSVEDTQYF. The CDR3 DNA reads as TGTGCCAGCAGCGTAGAAGATACGCAGTATTTT.

A note on this clone: Other nucleotide sequences in the sample specify the same CDR3. V and J are TRBV7-8 and TRBJ2-5; maybe TRBD2 (6 bases). The CDR3 is 15 residues long. Germline CDR1 SGHVS, CDR2 FQNEAQ. Trimming stripped 6 bases from V and 4 bases from J, with 18 bases between. In DNA, the CDR3 is TGTGCCAGCAGGTCTCTAGCAGGAGGGCCAGAGACCCAGTACTTC. Protein: CASRSLAGGPETQYF.

J is TRBJ2-7 and V is TRBV9; D is possibly TRBD2 (5 bases). V gave up 0 bases and J gave up 4 bases, with 23 bases separating them. Germline-derived CDR1 and CDR2 are SGDLS and YYNGEE. The CDR3 runs to 18 residues. CDR3 nucleotides: TGTGCCAGCAGCGTAGGCGCAGGTAGTGGAGGTGGGGTTTACGAGCAGTACTTC. This sequence encodes CASSVGAGSGGGVYEQYF. Full variable domain (missing parts from reference TRBV9 and TRBJ2-7): DSGVTQTPKHLITATGQRVTLRCSPRSGDLSVYWYQQSLDQGLQFLIQYYNGEERAKGNILERFSAQQFPDLHSELNLSSLELGDSALYFCASSVGAGSGGGVYEQYFGPGTRLTVT.

The chain uses TRBV13 and TRBJ2-1; D unclear. CDR1 PRHDT and CDR2 FYEKMQ come from the germline V gene (reference sequence). The CDR3 consists of 15 residues. The germline V and J ends were trimmed by 5 bases and 8 bases, with 19 bases remaining between them. Written as DNA, the CDR3 is TGTGCCAGCAGCGACCGGGCTTCGCGGTCAGATGAGCAGTTCTTC. This sequence encodes CASSDRASRSDEQFF.

The rearrangement uses TRBV9 and TRBJ2-2; 8 bases are a match to TRBD1. CDR1 and CDR2 (germline): SGDLS, YYNGEE. The trim removed 2 bases at V and 7 bases at J, leaving 7 bases unmatched. CDR3 size: 15 residues. This CDR3 is CASSVMTGANGELFF. Written as DNA, the CDR3 is TGTGCCAGCAGCGTTATGACAGGGGCCAACGGGGAGCTGTTTTTT.

V and J are TRBV7-9 and TRBJ1-4, with TRBD1 matching over 7 bases. The V gene end was trimmed by 5 bases and the J gene end by 6 bases; junction bases not matched to a gene: 6. In germline, CDR1 is SEHNR, CDR2 FQNEAQ (reference sequence). There are 14 residues in the CDR3. CDR3 sequence: CASSRDRIDEKLFF. The CDR3 DNA reads as TGTGCCAGCAGCCGGGACAGAATAGATGAAAAACTGTTTTTT.

The chain uses TRBV28 and TRBJ2-1; 8 bases line up with TRBD2. V shed 7 bases, J shed 3 bases, and the junction held 11 bases outside the gene matches. CDR1 is MDHEN and CDR2 is SYDVKM in the germline V gene. The CDR3 runs to 16 residues. CDR3 DNA: TGTGCCAGCACTCATAGCTTCAGCGGGAGCTACAATGAGCAGTTCTTC. It yields the protein CASTHSFSGSYNEQFF. The full variable domain, rest sourced from reference TRBV28 and TRBJ2-1, is DVKVTQSSRYLVKRTGEKVFLECVQDMDHENMFWYRQDPGLGLRLIYFSYDVKMKEKGDIPEGYSVSREKKERFSLILESASTNQTSMYLCASTHSFSGSYNEQFFGPGTRLTVL.

This clone was recorded only once. The CDR3 sequence is CASSLDRVAKNIQYF. CDR3 nucleotides: TGTGCCAGCAGCTTAGACAGGGTGGCCAAAAACATTCAGTACTTC. The rearrangement joins TRBV11-2 to TRBJ2-4, with a possible D match to TRBD1 (5 bases). This CDR3 spans 15 amino acids. CDR1 and CDR2 from the germline V gene are SGHAT and FQNNGV. V was trimmed by 0 bases and J by 1 base, leaving 7 bases between them.

Comments on this clone: One base away lies a much larger clone, so this may be a sequencing read error. The CDR3 loop is CASSLGATPYNDQFF. The DNA for the CDR3 is TGTGCCAGCAGCTTAGGGGCGACTCCCTACAATGATCAGTTCTTC. This rearrangement joins TRBV13 to TRBJ2-1; D is undetermined. Germline CDR1 reads PRHDT; CDR2 reads FYEKMQ (reference sequence). The CDR3 is 15 residues long.

This chain uses TRBV6-1 with TRBJ1-2; TRBD1 is a possible D gene (6 bases). Trimming took 6 bases from V and 0 from J, leaving 14 bases between them. CDR1 and CDR2 from the germline V gene are MNHNS and SASEGT. This CDR3 contains 15 residues. The CDR3: CASRETGRANYGYTF. CDR3 in DNA: TGTGCCAGCAGGGAGACAGGTAGAGCTAACTATGGCTACACCTTC.

The chain uses TRBV6-5 and TRBJ2-1; 9 nucleotides agree with TRBD2. CDR1 is MNHEY, CDR2 SVGAGI, per germline. The CDR3 runs 14 residues. The trim removed 6 bases at V and 5 bases at J, leaving 5 bases unmatched. Here the CDR3 DNA reads TGTGCCAGCAGGATCGGACTAGCGAACAATGAGCAGTTCTTC. Amino acid sequence: CASRIGLANNEQFF.

J is TRBJ1-2 and V is TRBV19; D is unresolved. Germline V gives CDR1 LNHDA, CDR2 SQIVND (reference sequence). The CDR3 runs 12 residues. V was pared by 3 bases and J by 7 bases, with 9 bases between. CDR3: CASSIGLSGYTF. In DNA form, the CDR3 reads TGTGCCAGTAGTATCGGACTGTCTGGCTACACCTTC.

The chain has TRBV5-4 and TRBJ1-1; TRBD1 matches at 7 bases. With 2 bases clipped from V and 0 bases from J, the junction kept 7 bases outside the gene matches. The CDR3 is made up of 16 amino acids. Germline CDR1 is SGHNT and CDR2 is YYREEE (reference sequence). The CDR3 region is CASSLGTVNMNTEAFF. For the CDR3, the DNA is TGTGCCAGCAGCTTAGGGACAGTTAACATGAACACTGAAGCTTTCTTT.

The chain carries TRBV7-3 and TRBJ2-5; possible D gene TRBD2, 5 bases. The ends were cut back, 1 base at V and 5 bases at J, with 17 bases in the middle. This CDR3 is built from 16 residues. The germline gives CDR1 SGHTA, CDR2 FQGTGA. The CDR3 sequence is CASSLNGGNRGETQYF. The CDR3 bases are TGTGCCAGCAGCTTAAATGGTGGTAACCGAGGGGAGACCCAGTACTTC.

J is TRBJ2-3 and V is TRBV11-3; possible D gene TRBD2, 6 bases. Germline CDR1 reads SGHNT; CDR2 reads YENEEA. This CDR3 is 14 amino acids long. V shed 5 bases and J shed 1 base, with 10 bases lying between them. The CDR3 DNA reads TGTGCCAGCAGCCTTAGCGGTCGCACAGATACGCAGTATTTT. This sequence encodes CASSLSGRTDTQYF. The whole variable domain, filled in from reference TRBV11-3 and TRBJ2-3, reads EAGVVQSPRYKIIEKKQPVAFWCNPISGHNTLYWYLQNLGQGPELLIRYENEEAVDDSQLPKDRFSAERLKGVDSTLKIQPAELGDSAVYLCASSLSGRTDTQYFGPGTRLTVL.

This clone was seen at least ten times. DNA of the CDR3: TGTGCCAGCAGCTTAGGGGCGACGCTAGATACGCAGTATTTT. Residues: CASSLGATLDTQYF. The genes are TRBV7-9 and TRBJ2-3; D gene uncertain. Germline CDR1 and CDR2: SEHNR and FQNEAQ (reference sequence). This CDR3 has 14 residues. The V end was cut by 1 base, the J end by 5 bases, with 10 bases between.

The rearrangement links TRBV5-8 to TRBJ2-2; 8 bases are a match to TRBD2. The CDR3 covers 17 residues. V lost 0 bases to trimming and J lost 0 bases; unmatched junction nucleotides: 4. The germline CDR1 and CDR2 sequences are SGHTS and YDEGEE. This CDR3 reads CASSLALLAANTGELFF. The CDR3 nucleotides are TGTGCCAGCAGCTTGGCCTTACTAGCGGCGAACACCGGGGAGCTGTTTTTT.

The chain couples TRBV2 to TRBJ1-3; D call uncertain. The CDR3 covers 16 residues. Germline CDR1 SNHLY, CDR2 FYNNEI. Trimming took off 0 bases at V and 1 base at J, with 10 bases between the two ends. In DNA form, the CDR3 reads TGTGCCAGCAGTGAAGCGCTCCCGGGGTCTGGAAACACCATATATTTT. This sequence encodes CASSEALPGSGNTIYF.

The chain has TRBV11-2 and TRBJ2-1, with TRBD2 identical over 14 bases. The CDR3 is 19 amino acids. V gave up 1 base and J gave up 9 bases; unmatched junction bases: 14. CDR1 is SGHAT, CDR2 FQNNGV, per germline. DNA for the CDR3: TGTGCCAGCAGCTTAGGATCCCTTCTGGAGACTAGCGGGAGGGTTGAGCAGTTCTTC. Translating gives CASSLGSLLETSGRVEQFF.

V and J are TRBV5-1 and TRBJ2-5, with D perhaps TRBD1 (5 bases). There are 14 residues in the CDR3. Germline values: CDR1 SGHRS, CDR2 YFSETQ. Trimming left V 1 base short and J 2 bases short, with 9 bases between. The CDR3 sequence: CASSLTTVQETQYF. As DNA, the CDR3 is TGCGCCAGCAGCTTGACGACAGTACAAGAGACCCAGTACTTC.

This clone was detected ten times or more. This chain joins TRBV7-8 and TRBJ2-7; 9 positions agree with TRBD1. Germline V gene data show CDR1 as SGHVS and CDR2 as FQNEAQ. The CDR3 is made up of 19 amino acids. Trimming took 3 bases from V and 5 from J; bases not matched to a gene: 20. The CDR3 nucleotides read TGTGCCAGCAGCTTGGGTATCGGTATCGGGACAGGGAAAGTCAACGAGCAGTACTTC. Amino acids: CASSLGIGIGTGKVNEQYF.

The chain is built from TRBV5-4 and TRBJ2-3, with D maybe TRBD1 (6 bases). There are 14 residues in the CDR3. The germline CDR1 and CDR2 sequences are SGHNT and YYREEE (reference sequence). V was trimmed by 7 bases and J by 0 bases, leaving 12 bases between them. CDR3 nucleotides: TGTGCCAGCCATAAGGGGGATAGCACAGATACGCAGTATTTT. Its protein is CASHKGDSTDTQYF.